The source of this TCR beta chain is a study of shared clonotypes between healthy human individuals. Some clones are missing from TCRdb's copy, which holds only in-frame ones; the method was immunoSEQ multiplex PCR. The sample carries over a million clones, more than 95% recorded once. General study results and limits: Estimated clonotype richness was generally higher in naive than memory subsets.

Points on this clone: What it binds is unknown.

The clonotype comes from a man aged 25 to 40 in good health. Sequenced: naive CD4+ T cells sorted from blood. Subset specified: CD45RA+ positively selected.

CDR3 DNA: TGTGCCAGCAGCCCTGCGGGGCGACAATACAATGAGCAGTTCTTC. Translated: CASSPAGRQYNEQFF. The chain has TRBV28 and TRBJ2-1; D might be TRBD2 (6 bases). The CDR3 length is 15 residues. Germline-derived CDR1 and CDR2 are MDHEN and SYDVKM. The V end lost 6 bases, the J end lost 4 bases, and 16 bases lay between the germline ends.